A single sample is the source of the 30 T cell receptor beta chains below, sequenced in a study of cytomegalovirus exposure and HLA in healthy donors. Vbeta (60) and Jbeta (13) primers were used in the PCR. Assay: immunoSEQ multiplex PCR; the TCRdb copy retains only in-frame clones and omits some. The sample consists of some 96,000 clones, roughly 80% of them appearing once. Sequencing used PBMCs. The receptor set was obtained from a man between 35 and 55 years old in good health and CMV-seropositive.

As regards this clone: One end of the junction does not line up with germline, which may come from a read error. V usage is TRBV7-7 and J usage is TRBJ2-7, with D possibly being TRBD2 (5 bases). Germline assignment: CDR1 SSHAT and CDR2 FNYEAQ (reference sequence). The CDR3 is 13 amino acids. The CDR3, as DNA: TGTGCTAGCAGCCCCAATGTAGCGAACGAGCAGTACTTC. This gives the protein CASSPNVANEQYF.

This clone showed up just a few times. The CDR3 reads CATDDYDTEAFF. The CDR3 DNA reads as TGTGCCACTGATGACTATGACACTGAAGCTTTCTTT. The V and J genes are TRBV6-1 and TRBJ1-1; D is uncertain. Trimming pared 10 bases from V and 3 bases from J, leaving 12 bases between. CDR1 MNHNS and CDR2 SASEGT come from the germline V gene. The CDR3 runs to 12 residues.

The CDR3 protein is CATRPTSGGIYNEQFF. The DNA for the CDR3 is TGTGCCACCAGGCCAACTAGCGGGGGGATCTACAATGAGCAGTTCTTC. The chain uses TRBV15 and TRBJ2-1, with TRBD2 matching 12 bases. The CDR3 spans 16 residues. From germline, CDR1 is LNHNV and CDR2 YYDKDF (reference sequence). After removal of 6 bases from V and 3 bases from J, the junction contained 6 bases not matched to a gene.

The CDR3 sequence: CASSQDDADRGDTQYF. DNA for the CDR3: TGCGCCAGCAGCCAAGATGACGCGGACAGGGGAGATACGCAGTATTTT. The chain recombines TRBV4-3 with TRBJ2-3, with 9 bases matching TRBD1. Germline trimming cut 0 bases from V and 5 bases from J; bases unmatched to any gene: 6. The germline V gene encodes CDR1 LGHNA and CDR2 YSLEER. The CDR3 has 16 residues.

This chain links TRBV25-1 with TRBJ2-7, with 8 bases aligning to TRBD1. The junction had 14 bases not matched to a gene; V was cut back by 7 bases and J by 6 bases. The CDR3 contains 15 residues. Germline V gene sequence: CDR1 MGHDK, CDR2 SYGVNS. The CDR3 spells CASTTGGGDLVEQYF. The DNA for the CDR3 is TGTGCCAGCACCACAGGGGGAGGCGACCTGGTCGAGCAGTACTTC.

The rearrangement links TRBV7-2 to TRBJ1-2; no clear D. Germline CDR1 and CDR2: SGHTA and FQGNSA. This CDR3 is built from 14 residues. Trimming removed 5 bases from V and 5 bases from J, with 15 bases in between. The CDR3 reads CASSRSGRDYGYTF. In DNA form, the CDR3 reads TGTGCCAGCAGCAGAAGTGGGAGGGATTATGGCTACACCTTC.

The CDR3 DNA sequence: TGTGCCAGCAGTTCCGACAGGGGTAAGACCCAGTACTTC. Protein: CASSSDRGKTQYF. This chain joins TRBV2 and TRBJ2-5; TRBD1 agrees at 8 bases. Trimming took 5 bases from V and 6 from J; bases not matched to a gene: 5. The CDR3 is made up of 13 amino acids. CDR1 is SNHLY, CDR2 FYNNEI, per germline.

The CDR3: CASSLVAIGDEQFF. CDR3 nucleotide sequence: TGCGCCAGCAGCTTGGTTGCTATCGGGGATGAGCAGTTCTTC. J is TRBJ2-1 and V is TRBV5-1; tentatively, D is TRBD2 (5 bases). V lost 0 bases to trimming and J lost 8 bases, with 12 bases between them. Germline loops: CDR1 SGHRS, CDR2 YFSETQ. The CDR3 sequence is 14 residues long. Variable domain in full (rest from reference TRBV5-1 and TRBJ2-1): KAGVTQTPRYLIKTRGQQVTLSCSPISGHRSVSWYQQTPGQGLQFLFEYFSETQRNKGNFPGRFSGRQFSNSRSEMNVSTLELGDSALYLCASSLVAIGDEQFFGPGTRLTVL.

Only a few counts were recorded for this clone. The chain is built from TRBV5-5 and TRBJ1-3; perhaps TRBD1 as D (5 bases). V shed 0 bases and J shed 4 bases, with 11 bases lying between them. The CDR3 runs to 15 residues. Germline V gives CDR1 SGHKS, CDR2 YYEKEE (reference sequence). Here the CDR3 reads CASSLVAGQGNTIYF. As DNA, the CDR3 is TGTGCCAGCAGCTTGGTGGCAGGGCAAGGAAACACCATATATTTT.

This chain joins TRBV21-1 and TRBJ2-3; TRBD1 is the table's D call and was not checked against the DNA. TRBV21-1 is designated a pseudogene. This CDR3 region has 15 residues. CDR3 loop: CASTLLQGYTDTQYF. As DNA, the CDR3 is TGTGCCAGCACCCTCTTACAGGGCTACACAGATACGCAGTATTTT.

The chain carries TRBV5-4 and TRBJ2-7; 13 bases are shared with TRBD2. J was trimmed by 4 bases and V by 5 bases; bases with no gene match: 6. CDR3 length: 15 amino acids. Germline V CDR1 and CDR2: SGHNT, YYREEE (reference sequence). The CDR3 DNA sequence: TGTGCCAGCAGTCTCGGACTAGCGGGAGTGTACGAGCAGTACTTC. Translated, it gives CASSLGLAGVYEQYF.

This clone was recorded once. Because it lacks the conserved phenylalanine or tryptophan at the end, this CDR3 is likely a read error. The J gene is TRBJ1-6, the V gene TRBV19, with D unresolved. Trimming removed 3 bases from V and 1 base from J, with 10 bases in between. Germline assignment: CDR1 LNHDA and CDR2 SQIVND (reference sequence). The CDR3 contains 16 residues. DNA of the CDR3: TGTGCCAGTAGTATGGGCCGAGAGTCCTATAATTCACCCCTCCACTCT. As protein: CASSMGRESYNSPLHS.

This clone was picked up one time. V gene TRBV6-5 combines with J gene TRBJ1-3; D call uncertain. The CDR3 runs 14 residues. Germline V lookup: CDR1 MNHEY, CDR2 SVGAGI. V lost 2 bases and J 0 bases, leaving 5 bases between the germline ends. CDR3 sequence (DNA): TGTGCCAGCAGTTACGGCGGCTCTGGAAACACCATATATTTT. This gives the protein CASSYGGSGNTIYF.

The chain couples TRBV5-1 to TRBJ2-1; TRBD2 agrees at 9 bases. Germline CDR1 is SGHRS and CDR2 is YFSETQ. The trim removed 0 bases at V and 3 bases at J, leaving 4 bases unmatched. This CDR3 is 16 amino acids long. The CDR3 DNA reads TGCGCCAGCAGCTTGGGCGGGGGGGTTAGCTACAATGAGCAGTTCTTC. Translation gives CASSLGGGVSYNEQFF.

The rearrangement links TRBV7-3 to TRBJ2-7, with 9 bases matching TRBD2. Trimming took 2 bases from V and 2 from J; bases not matched to a gene: 4. The germline CDR1 and CDR2 sequences are SGHTA and FQGTGA. The CDR3 is 15 residues long. CDR3 in DNA: TGTGCCAGCAGCTTAGACGGCGGGGGGGCCTACGAGCAGTACTTC. It encodes CASSLDGGGAYEQYF.

This clone has just a few counts. The chain links TRBV28 to TRBJ1-2; 8 bases match TRBD1. With V trimmed by 1 base and J by 5 bases, 9 bases remained unmatched. Looked up from germline, CDR1 is MDHEN and CDR2 is SYDVKM. The length of the CDR3 is 16 residues. The CDR3 DNA is TGTGCCAGCAGTTTATTAGGCCCCCGGACAGGGTATGGCTACACCTTC. It specifies CASSLLGPRTGYGYTF.

The chain carries TRBV23-1 and TRBJ2-7; 7 nucleotides align to TRBD2. TRBV23-1 has ORF status, its function being uncertain. V lost 0 bases, J lost 2 bases, and 7 bases stayed unmatched. The CDR3 runs to 16 residues. The chain's CDR3 is CASSQSSGGGPYEQYF. As DNA, the CDR3 is TGCGCCAGCAGTCAATCGTCCGGGGGAGGGCCCTACGAGCAGTACTTC.

This chain connects TRBV13 to TRBJ1-2; D uncertain. The CDR3 loop spans 15 amino acids. Trimming cost V 4 bases and J 5 bases, with 17 bases left between them. Per germline, CDR1 PRHDT and CDR2 FYEKMQ (reference sequence). The DNA of the CDR3 is TGTGCCAGCAGCTCTTGGATCCCCGGGAATTATGGCTACACCTTC. It codes for CASSSWIPGNYGYTF.

This clone was observed a handful of times. The gene calls are TRBV28 and TRBJ2-3; 8 bases fit TRBD2. The CDR3 has 15 amino acids. Germline V CDR1 and CDR2: MDHEN, SYDVKM. After removal of 9 bases from V and 3 bases from J, the junction contained 11 bases not matched to a gene. CDR3 sequence: CASGYAGGETDTQYF. The CDR3 DNA is TGTGCCAGTGGTTATGCGGGGGGAGAAACAGATACGCAGTATTTT.

The chain combines TRBV5-8 with TRBJ1-5; D might be TRBD1 (5 bases). Trimming stripped 3 bases from V and 2 bases from J, with 15 bases between. Germline values: CDR1 SGHTS, CDR2 YDEGEE. The CDR3 is 16 amino acids. The CDR3 nucleotides read TGTGCCAGCAGCTCAGGGTATGGGCGTGGCAATCAGCCCCAGCATTTT. It translates to CASSSGYGRGNQPQHF.

This clone was recorded a few times. V usage is TRBV5-1 and J usage is TRBJ2-5; TRBD1 matches 9 bases. The germline CDR1 and CDR2 sequences are SGHRS and YFSETQ. The CDR3 runs 14 residues. V shed 5 bases, J shed 4 bases, and the junction held 6 bases outside the gene matches. This CDR3 reads CASSPTGGRETQYF. In nucleotides, the CDR3 is TGCGCCAGCAGTCCTACAGGGGGCAGAGAGACCCAGTACTTC.

The chain combines TRBV5-6 with TRBJ1-2; D is uncertain. CDR1 is SGHDT, CDR2 YYEEEE, per germline. V dropped 2 bases and J dropped 0 bases, with 17 bases sitting between them. CDR3 length: 17 residues. In DNA, the CDR3 is TGTGCCAGCAGCTTCTTGGCGCAACTGGGAGCTAACTATGGCTACACCTTC. Its translation: CASSFLAQLGANYGYTF.

The chain recombines TRBV18 with TRBJ1-2, with 10 bases identical to TRBD1. V gave up 4 bases and J gave up 8 bases; unmatched junction bases: 4. The germline V gene encodes CDR1 KGHSH and CDR2 LQKENI. CDR3 length: 13 amino acids. CDR3 protein: CASSLDRGSGYTF. CDR3 sequence (DNA): TGTGCCAGCTCACTGGACAGGGGGAGCGGCTACACCTTC.

J is TRBJ2-5 and V is TRBV6-6, with a possible D match to TRBD2 (6 bases). V dropped 7 bases and J dropped 0 bases, with 12 bases sitting between them. The CDR3 consists of 14 residues. Germline CDR1 reads MNHNY; CDR2 reads SVGAGI (reference sequence). The CDR3 protein is CASIAGRNQETQYF. CDR3 bases: TGTGCCAGCATTGCGGGACGGAACCAAGAGACCCAGTACTTC.

This chain joins TRBV6-5 and TRBJ1-1; the D is unclear. Between the trimmed V and J ends, which lost 6 bases and 2 bases, there was a span of 13 bases. Germline V gives CDR1 MNHEY, CDR2 SVGAGI. The CDR3 covers 14 residues. The CDR3 sequence is CASSSLGPNTEAFF. CDR3 DNA sequence: TGTGCCAGCAGCTCTTTGGGCCCAAACACTGAAGCTTTCTTT.

The chain employs TRBV6-5 and TRBJ1-5; a possible D gene is TRBD1 (5 bases). There are 15 residues in the CDR3. Germline V gene sequence: CDR1 MNHEY, CDR2 SVGAGI. V was trimmed by 6 bases and J by 0 bases, leaving 12 bases between them. CDR3 bases: TGTGCCAGCAGGCAGGGCACTTATAGCAATCAGCCCCAGCATTTT. Protein product: CASRQGTYSNQPQHF.

The chain combines TRBV6-5 with TRBJ2-5; possible D gene TRBD1, 5 bases. Deletions cut 6 bases from V and 4 bases from J, with 12 bases between. The CDR3 length is 13 residues. From germline, CDR1 is MNHEY and CDR2 SVGAGI. CDR3 in DNA: TGTGCCAGCAGCCTCAGGGAAGGAGAGACCCAGTACTTC. It specifies CASSLREGETQYF.

The chain joins TRBV7-2 to TRBJ2-7; tentatively, D is TRBD2 (5 bases). This CDR3 comprises 13 residues. Trimming left V 3 bases short and J 3 bases short, with 9 bases between. CDR1 SGHTA and CDR2 FQGNSA come from the germline V gene. DNA of the CDR3: TGTGCCAGCAGCTTCCCGGGATTCTACGAGCAGTACTTC. Translated, it gives CASSFPGFYEQYF.

The V and J genes are TRBV11-2 and TRBJ2-3; TRBD2 is a possible D gene (5 bases). Trimming cost V 2 bases and J 4 bases, with 10 bases left between them. The CDR3 runs to 14 residues. Per the germline V gene, CDR1 is SGHAT and CDR2 is FQNNGV. CDR3 in amino acids: CASSLPGGPDTQYF. CDR3 bases: TGTGCCAGCAGCTTACCGGGCGGGCCAGATACGCAGTATTTT.

This clone was observed once. The J gene is TRBJ2-1, the V gene TRBV28; a weak D match, TRBD1 (5 bases). CDR1 and CDR2 from the germline V gene are MDHEN and SYDVKM. V was trimmed by 2 bases and J by 6 bases, leaving 23 bases between them. This CDR3 spans 18 amino acids. CDR3 in amino acids: CASSLVKFKGRQGNEQFF. The CDR3 bases are TGTGCCAGCAGTTTAGTAAAGTTTAAGGGGCGGCAAGGCAATGAGCAGTTCTTC.